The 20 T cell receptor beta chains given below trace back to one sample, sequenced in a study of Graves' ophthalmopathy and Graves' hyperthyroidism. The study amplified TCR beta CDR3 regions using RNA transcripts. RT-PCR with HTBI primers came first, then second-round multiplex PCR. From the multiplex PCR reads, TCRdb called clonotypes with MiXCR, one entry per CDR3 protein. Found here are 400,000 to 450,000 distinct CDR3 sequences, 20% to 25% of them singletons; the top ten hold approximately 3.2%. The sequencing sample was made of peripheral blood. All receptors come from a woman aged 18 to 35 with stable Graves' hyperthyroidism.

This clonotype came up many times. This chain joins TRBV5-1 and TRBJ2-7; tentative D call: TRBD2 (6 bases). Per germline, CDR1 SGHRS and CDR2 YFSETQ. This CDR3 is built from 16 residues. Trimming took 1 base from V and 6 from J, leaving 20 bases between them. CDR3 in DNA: TGCGCCAGCAGCTTGATTCCGGCAGGGAGGCTTGCCGAGCAGTACTTC. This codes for CASSLIPAGRLAEQYF.

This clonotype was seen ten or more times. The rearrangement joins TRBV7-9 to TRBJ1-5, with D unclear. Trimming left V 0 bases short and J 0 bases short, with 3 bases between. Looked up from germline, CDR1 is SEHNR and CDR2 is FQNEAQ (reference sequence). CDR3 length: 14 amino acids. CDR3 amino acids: CASSLAYSNQPQHF. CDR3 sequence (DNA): TGTGCCAGCAGCTTAGCCTATAGCAATCAGCCCCAGCATTTT.

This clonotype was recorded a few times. In DNA, the CDR3 is TGTGCCAGCAGTTTAGCGCCCCCGGGTCGGCCGTACTTC. The encoded protein is CASSLAPPGRPYF. The genes are TRBV12-3 or TRBV12-4 and TRBJ2-4; D gene uncertain. Trimming stripped 0 bases from V and 15 bases from J, with 15 bases between. The CDR3 has 13 residues.

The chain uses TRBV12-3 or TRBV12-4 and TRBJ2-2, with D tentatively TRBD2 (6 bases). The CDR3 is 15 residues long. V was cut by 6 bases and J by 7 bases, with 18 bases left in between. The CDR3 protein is CASRRGLDVNGELFF. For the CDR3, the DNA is TGTGCCAGCAGGCGGGGACTTGACGTTAACGGGGAGCTGTTTTTT.

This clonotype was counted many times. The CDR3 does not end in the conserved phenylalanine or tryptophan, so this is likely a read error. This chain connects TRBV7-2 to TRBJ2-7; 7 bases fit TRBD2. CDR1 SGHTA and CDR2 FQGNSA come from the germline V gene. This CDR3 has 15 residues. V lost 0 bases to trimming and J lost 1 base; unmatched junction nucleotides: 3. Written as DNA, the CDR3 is TGTGCCAGCAGCTTAGCGGCTAGCGGATCCTACGAGCAGTACCTC. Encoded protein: CASSLAASGSYEQYL.

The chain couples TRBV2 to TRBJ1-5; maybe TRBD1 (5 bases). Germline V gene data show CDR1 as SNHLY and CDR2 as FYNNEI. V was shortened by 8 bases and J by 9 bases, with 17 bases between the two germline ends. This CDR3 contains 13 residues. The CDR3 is CASSRDPLAPQHF. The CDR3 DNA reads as TGTGCCAGCTCACGGGACCCTTTGGCGCCCCAGCATTTT.

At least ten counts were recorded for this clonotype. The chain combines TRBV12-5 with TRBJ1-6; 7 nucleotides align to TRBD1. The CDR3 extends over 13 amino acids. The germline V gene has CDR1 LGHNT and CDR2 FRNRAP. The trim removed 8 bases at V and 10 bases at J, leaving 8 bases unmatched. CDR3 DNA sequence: TGTGCTAGTACTCAGGGGGGGCTCTCACCCCTCCACTTT. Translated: CASTQGGLSPLHF.

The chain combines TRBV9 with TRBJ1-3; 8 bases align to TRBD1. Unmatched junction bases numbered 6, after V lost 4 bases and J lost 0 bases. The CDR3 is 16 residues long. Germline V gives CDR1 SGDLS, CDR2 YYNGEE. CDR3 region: CASSTRQGTSGNTIYF. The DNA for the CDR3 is TGTGCCAGCAGCACCCGACAGGGGACCTCTGGAAACACCATATATTTT.

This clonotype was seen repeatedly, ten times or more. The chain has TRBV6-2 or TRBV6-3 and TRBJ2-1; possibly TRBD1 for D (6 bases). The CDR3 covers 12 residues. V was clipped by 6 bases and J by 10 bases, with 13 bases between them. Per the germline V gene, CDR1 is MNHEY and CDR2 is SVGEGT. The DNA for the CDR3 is TGTGCCAGCAGCCCCGACAGGTTAGAGCAGTTCTTC. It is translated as CASSPDRLEQFF.

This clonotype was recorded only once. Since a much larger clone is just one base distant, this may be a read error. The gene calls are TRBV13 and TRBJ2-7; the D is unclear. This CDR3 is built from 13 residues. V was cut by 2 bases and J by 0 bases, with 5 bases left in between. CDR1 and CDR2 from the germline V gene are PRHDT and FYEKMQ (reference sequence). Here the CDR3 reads CASSLRYSYEQYF. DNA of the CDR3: TGTGCCAGCAGCTTAAGGTACTCCTACGAGCAGTACTTC. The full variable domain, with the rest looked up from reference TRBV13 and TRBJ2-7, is AAGVIQSPRHLIKEKRETATLKCYPIPRHDTVYWYQQGPGQDPQFLISFYEKMQSDKGSIPDRFSAQQFSDYHSELNMSSLELGDSALYFCASSLRYSYEQYFGPGTRLTVT.

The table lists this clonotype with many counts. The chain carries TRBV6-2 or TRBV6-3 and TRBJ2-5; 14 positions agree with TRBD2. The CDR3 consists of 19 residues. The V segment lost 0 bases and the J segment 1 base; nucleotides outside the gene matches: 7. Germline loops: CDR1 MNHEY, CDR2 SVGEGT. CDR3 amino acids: CASSYSYLGLAGGQETQYF. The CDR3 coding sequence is TGTGCCAGCAGTTACTCTTACCTCGGACTAGCGGGAGGCCAAGAGACCCAGTACTTC.

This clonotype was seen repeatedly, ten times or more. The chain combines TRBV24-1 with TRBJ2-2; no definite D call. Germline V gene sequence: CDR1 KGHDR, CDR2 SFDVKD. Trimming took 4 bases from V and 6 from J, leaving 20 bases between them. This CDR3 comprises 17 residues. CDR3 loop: CATSEPNLGIVPGELFF. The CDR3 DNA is TGTGCCACCAGTGAACCTAATTTAGGTATAGTCCCCGGGGAGCTGTTTTTT.

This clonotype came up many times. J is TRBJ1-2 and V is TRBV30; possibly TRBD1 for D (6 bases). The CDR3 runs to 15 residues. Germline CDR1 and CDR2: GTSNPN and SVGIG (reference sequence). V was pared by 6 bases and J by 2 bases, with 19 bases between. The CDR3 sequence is CACLRQGMKNYGYTF. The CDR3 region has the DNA TGTGCCTGTCTCAGGCAGGGGATGAAGAACTATGGCTACACCTTC.

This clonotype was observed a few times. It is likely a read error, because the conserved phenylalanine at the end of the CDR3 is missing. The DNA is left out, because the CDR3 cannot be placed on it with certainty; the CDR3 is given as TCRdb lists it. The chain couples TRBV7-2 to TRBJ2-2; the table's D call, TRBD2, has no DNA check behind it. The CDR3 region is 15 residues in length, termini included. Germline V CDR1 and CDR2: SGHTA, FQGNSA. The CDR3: CASSLAGLDVGELCV.

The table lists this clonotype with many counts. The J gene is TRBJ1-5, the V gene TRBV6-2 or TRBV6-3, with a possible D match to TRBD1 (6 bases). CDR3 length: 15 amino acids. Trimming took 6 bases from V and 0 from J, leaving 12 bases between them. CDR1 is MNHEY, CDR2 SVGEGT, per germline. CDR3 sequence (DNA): TGTGCCAGCAGACGGACAGCCCATAGCAATCAGCCCCAGCATTTT. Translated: CASRRTAHSNQPQHF.

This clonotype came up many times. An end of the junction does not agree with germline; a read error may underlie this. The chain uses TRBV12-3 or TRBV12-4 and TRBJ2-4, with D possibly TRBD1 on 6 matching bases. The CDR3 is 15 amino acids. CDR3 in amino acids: CASSLTGKAKNIKYF. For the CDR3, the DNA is TGTGCCAGCAGTTTGACAGGAAAAGCCAAAAACATTAAGTACTTC.

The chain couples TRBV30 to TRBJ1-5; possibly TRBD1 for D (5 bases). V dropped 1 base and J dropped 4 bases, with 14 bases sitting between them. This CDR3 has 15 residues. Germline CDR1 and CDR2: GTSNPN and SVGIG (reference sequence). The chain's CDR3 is CAWSDQGLGNQPQHF. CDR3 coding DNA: TGTGCCTGGAGTGACCAGGGCCTGGGGAATCAGCCCCAGCATTTT.

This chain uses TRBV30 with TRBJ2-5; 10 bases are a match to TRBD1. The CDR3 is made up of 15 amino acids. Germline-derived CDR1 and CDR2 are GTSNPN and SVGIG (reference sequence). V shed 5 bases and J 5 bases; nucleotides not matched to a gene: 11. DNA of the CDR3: TGTGCCTGGTCATCAGGGACAGGGGTACGTGAGACCCAGTACTTC. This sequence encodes CAWSSGTGVRETQYF.

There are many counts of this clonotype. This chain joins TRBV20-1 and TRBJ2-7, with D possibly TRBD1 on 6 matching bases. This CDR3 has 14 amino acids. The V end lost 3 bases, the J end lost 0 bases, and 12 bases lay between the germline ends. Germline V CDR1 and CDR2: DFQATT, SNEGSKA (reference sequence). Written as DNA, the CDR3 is TGCAGTGCTAGTAGACAGGAAAGCTCCTACGAGCAGTACTTC. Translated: CSASRQESSYEQYF.

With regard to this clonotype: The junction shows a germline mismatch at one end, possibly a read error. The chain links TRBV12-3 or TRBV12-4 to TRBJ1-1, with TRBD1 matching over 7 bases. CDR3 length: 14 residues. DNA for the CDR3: TGTGCCAGCAGTCGGCAAATAGGGGGCACTGATGCTTTCTTT. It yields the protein CASSRQIGGTDAFF.